These 19 T cell receptor beta chains were all obtained from the same sample, sequenced in a study of blood T cells in healthy people across ages. Alongside a J-beta primer mix, a sample-barcoded 5' primer served in a second PCR lasting roughly 7 to 12 cycles. TCRdb processed the 5' RACE reads anew with MiXCR; each CDR3 protein has one entry. Counted here are hundreds of thousands of distinct CDR3 sequences, 25% to 35% occurring once; the ten biggest clones make up 15% to 20%. Source material: blood. Receptors originate from a woman older than 75 in good health.

Comments on this clonotype: Given a much more abundant clone one base away, this may be a read error. V is TRBV20-1 and J is TRBJ2-5; D not resolved. CDR1 DFQATT and CDR2 SNEGSKA come from the germline V gene (reference sequence). This CDR3 region has 13 residues. CDR3 bases: TGCAGTGCCAAGGATCAGCCTTCCGAGACCCGGTACTTC. Its translation is CSAKDQPSETRYF.

This clonotype was seen ten or more times. The gene calls are TRBV5-4 and TRBJ2-3; D gene uncertain. The CDR3 totals 15 residues. Trimming took 4 bases from V and 2 from J, leaving 14 bases between them. Germline V gives CDR1 SGHNT, CDR2 YYREEE (reference sequence). In DNA form, the CDR3 reads TGTGCCAGCAGCAAGCCATCGGACCCCACAGATACGCAGTATTTT. It encodes CASSKPSDPTDTQYF.

This clonotype has a count of ten or more. The chain couples TRBV3-1 to TRBJ1-2, with 7 bases aligning to TRBD1. Germline V gene sequence: CDR1 LGHDT, CDR2 YNNKEL (reference sequence). The CDR3 has 14 residues. V lost 8 bases, J lost 5 bases, and 11 bases stayed unmatched. DNA for the CDR3: TGTGCCAGCCCGGTAGAGGGGGCGATGTATGGCTACACCTTC. Translating gives CASPVEGAMYGYTF.

This clonotype was seen ten or more times. The rearrangement uses TRBV7-2 and TRBJ2-7; the D gene is possibly TRBD1 (5 bases). Trimming shortened V by 5 bases and J by 3 bases, and 17 bases separated the two germline ends. The CDR3 extends over 15 amino acids. In germline, CDR1 is SGHTA, CDR2 FQGNSA. The CDR3 spells CASSPGIPRGYEQYF. DNA for the CDR3: TGTGCCAGCAGCCCGGGTATACCAAGGGGCTACGAGCAGTACTTC.

This clonotype came up a few times. CDR3 in DNA: TGTGCCAGCATTCTTGAGACAGGGGTCTCTAACTATGGCTACACCTTC. Translated, it gives CASILETGVSNYGYTF. The chain carries TRBV6-1 and TRBJ1-2, with TRBD1 identical over 8 bases. The V segment lost 7 bases and the J segment 0 bases; nucleotides outside the gene matches: 10. The CDR3 has 16 amino acids. Germline CDR1 reads MNHNS; CDR2 reads SASEGT.

At least ten counts were recorded for this clonotype. V gene TRBV12-3 or TRBV12-4 combines with J gene TRBJ2-1, with D possibly being TRBD1 or TRBD2 (6 bases each). The CDR3 runs to 16 residues. Trimming left V 7 bases short and J 1 base short, with 17 bases between. In nucleotides, the CDR3 is TGTGCCAGCAATACTTTACAGGGAGGTTCCTACAATGAGCAGTTCTTC. Its translation is CASNTLQGGSYNEQFF.

This clonotype has more than one count but fewer than ten. This sequence may be a read error, since a much larger clone differs from it by one base. The chain combines TRBV7-2 with TRBJ2-5; TRBD1 might be the D (7 bases). Per germline, CDR1 SGHTA and CDR2 FQGNSA. Trimming shortened V by 8 bases and J by 11 bases, and 27 bases separated the two germline ends. The CDR3 runs 15 residues. The CDR3 region is CASGYDGTVLREQYF. The CDR3 region has the DNA TGTGCCAGCGGATACGACGGGACAGTTTTACGGGAGCAGTACTTC.

The gene calls are TRBV5-1 and TRBJ2-1; 7 bases fit TRBD2. CDR1 SGHRS and CDR2 YFSETQ come from the germline V gene. The CDR3 has 15 amino acids. Trimming took 5 bases from V and 4 from J; bases not matched to a gene: 9. The CDR3 bases are TGCGCCAGCAGGTCGGGGGACGGGGGGTACAATGAGCAGTTCTTC. Encoded protein: CASRSGDGGYNEQFF.

The chain couples TRBV7-6 to TRBJ2-3, with 10 bases identical to TRBD2. The CDR3 consists of 16 residues. Germline CDR1 and CDR2: SGHVS and FNYEAQ. After removal of 5 bases from V and 2 bases from J, the junction contained 7 bases not matched to a gene. In DNA form, the CDR3 reads TGTGCCAGCAGCCATGTAGCGGGGGGACTCACAGATACGCAGTATTTT. Translating it yields CASSHVAGGLTDTQYF.

This clonotype has a count of ten or more. The J gene is TRBJ2-3, the V gene TRBV29-1; 8 nucleotides align to TRBD1. There are 13 residues in the CDR3. Losses at the gene ends were 6 bases for V and 0 bases for J; bases not matched to a gene: 2. Germline assignment: CDR1 SQVTM and CDR2 ANQGSEA. This CDR3 is CSVGTGSTDTQYF. Here the CDR3 DNA reads TGCAGCGTGGGGACAGGTAGCACAGATACGCAGTATTTT.

The chain has TRBV11-2 and TRBJ2-5; 8 bases line up with TRBD1. The CDR3 length is 16 residues. Germline loops: CDR1 SGHAT, CDR2 FQNNGV. The ends lost 2 bases at V and 4 bases at J; junction bases unmatched: 9. CDR3 in amino acids: CASSLIPGGAGETQYF. The DNA of the CDR3 is TGTGCCAGCAGCTTAATCCCAGGGGGCGCGGGAGAGACCCAGTACTTC. Variable domain in full (rest from reference TRBV11-2 and TRBJ2-5): EAGVAQSPRYKIIEKRQSVAFWCNPISGHATLYWYQQILGQGPKLLIQFQNNGVVDDSQLPKDRFSAERLKGVDSTLKIQPAKLEDSAVYLCASSLIPGGAGETQYFGPGTRLLVL.

This clonotype showed up just a few times. The chain carries TRBV5-6 and TRBJ2-5; D may match TRBD1 or TRBD2 (6 bases each). The CDR3 is made up of 15 amino acids. V lost 2 bases and J lost 3, with 14 bases in between. CDR1 and CDR2 (germline): SGHDT, YYEEEE. The CDR3 DNA is TGTGCCAGCAGCTTTGTTCGGGGGCACAAAGAGACCCAGTACTTC. Translated: CASSFVRGHKETQYF.

In its sample, this clonotype was seen a few times. The chain employs TRBV12-3 or TRBV12-4 and TRBJ1-2; possibly TRBD1 for D (5 bases). The CDR3 is 16 residues long. V lost 1 base and J lost 3, with 15 bases in between. Here the CDR3 DNA reads TGTGCCAGCAGTTTAGGTCTTTGGGGGAGAGACTATGGCTACACCTTC. Residues: CASSLGLWGRDYGYTF.

At least ten counts were recorded for this clonotype. The genes are TRBV4-1 and TRBJ2-5, with TRBD2 identical over 7 bases. This CDR3 has 14 residues. Germline V lookup: CDR1 MGHRA, CDR2 YSYEKL. The ends lost 1 base at V and 5 bases at J; junction bases unmatched: 4. The CDR3 sequence is CASSQGSGRETQYF. CDR3 coding DNA: TGCGCCAGCAGCCAAGGGTCCGGGAGGGAGACCCAGTACTTC.

A word on this clonotype: A read error may explain this, as a much larger clone is one base away. CDR3 in amino acids: CANSEGTGRHEQYF. In DNA form, the CDR3 reads TGTGCCAACAGTGAGGGGACAGGGAGGCACGAGCAGTACTTC. The chain recombines TRBV2 with TRBJ2-7; 9 positions match TRBD1. The length of the CDR3 is 14 residues. CDR1 is SNHLY, CDR2 FYNNEI, per germline.

This clonotype was seen at least ten times. This sequence joins TRBV10-3 and TRBJ1-2; D is possibly TRBD1 (6 bases). Trimming took 0 bases from V and 4 from J, leaving 12 bases between them. The CDR3 is 15 residues long. The germline gives CDR1 ENHRY, CDR2 SYGVKD. CDR3 region: CAISESGQGTYGYTF. The CDR3 DNA follows: TGTGCCATCAGTGAGTCGGGACAAGGAACCTATGGCTACACCTTC.

As for this clonotype: This may stem from a read error, because a much larger clone lies one nucleotide away. The V and J genes are TRBV20-1 and TRBJ2-7, with a tentative D call TRBD1 (5 bases). V lost 5 bases to trimming and J lost 7 bases, with 18 bases between them. The CDR3 totals 13 residues. Germline CDR1 reads DFQATT; CDR2 reads SNEGSKA (reference sequence). The CDR3: CSAQQEPYNEQYF. Written as DNA, the CDR3 is TGCAGTGCTCAACAGGAGCCCTACAATGAGCAGTACTTC.

This chain joins TRBV6-2 or TRBV6-3 and TRBJ1-1; the D is unclear. From germline, CDR1 is MNHEY and CDR2 SVGEGT. This CDR3 region has 15 residues. V lost 6 bases and J 0 bases, leaving 14 bases between the germline ends. The CDR3 here is CASSPHHGMNTEAFF. CDR3 in DNA: TGTGCCAGCAGCCCCCATCACGGGATGAACACTGAAGCTTTCTTT.

Details on this clonotype: A much larger clonotype is one base distant, so this may be a read error. The rearrangement uses TRBV24-1 and TRBJ2-7, with D unclear. Germline assignment: CDR1 KGHDR and CDR2 SFDVKD. V dropped 4 bases and J dropped 10 bases, with 16 bases sitting between them. The CDR3 is 13 residues long. The CDR3 DNA sequence: TGTGCCACCAGTGAGGGCAGCCAAGAGGCCCAGTACTTC. Translated, it gives CATSEGSQEAQYF.